Listed below are T cell receptor beta chains from one sample, sequenced in a study of OX40 agonist ivuxolimab in advanced cancers. Sequencing used immunoSEQ multiplex PCR; TCRdb keeps in-frame clones, though not all of them. The data contain 60,000 to 100,000 clones, approximately 80% of them singletons. The specimen was CD4+ or CD8+ T cells sorted from blood, collected in a trial of the OX40 agonist ivuxolimab. Receptors were obtained from an adult with an advanced solid tumor such as melanoma, head and neck, liver or kidney cancer. Each CDR3 is given with its conserved first and last residue.

>TRBV5-4|TRBJ2-1
CASSWGQGAGEQFF
>TRBV27|TRBJ2-7
CASSHHSGLGASYEQYF
>TRBV6-5|NA
CASSYSRTGGSYEQYF
>TRBV7-2|TRBJ2-1
CASSLSRPQGEQFF
>TRBV11-1|TRBJ2-5
CASSATGGAVRQETQYF
>TRBV6-5|TRBJ1-1
CASSYSPGRRSTEAFF
>TRBV11-1|TRBJ2-7
CASSFTGGGSYEQYF
>TRBV30|TRBJ2-7
CAWSTMGGEQYF
>TRBV15|TRBJ1-5
CATSGQANQPQHF
>TRBV19|TRBJ2-7
CASSAGGSYEQYF
>TRBV5-4|TRBJ2-1
CASSLRGGGYNEQFF
>TRBV2|TRBJ2-1
CASRLDYNEQFF
>TRBV11-2|TRBJ1-2
CASSPDGAYGYTF
>TRBV7-2|TRBJ2-5
CASSPRVRGLPETQYF
>TRBV7-6|TRBJ2-3
CASSSPLRQSTDTQYF
>TRBV7-8|TRBJ2-5
CASSFKESGRMETQYF
>TRBV10-3|TRBJ2-7
CAIRSDGSYEQYF
>TRBV29-1|TRBJ1-4
CSVKGPPGQSNEKLFF
>TRBV5-6|TRBJ2-7
CASSLGSGRSSYEQYF
>TRBV5-1|TRBJ2-1
CASSLQSSYNEQFF
>TRBV18|TRBJ2-7
CASSPSVTGLWQYF
>TRBV5-1|TRBJ1-4
CASSLVLPTEKLFF
>TRBV6-1|TRBJ1-6
CASTLDSSNNSPLHF
>TRBV20-1|TRBJ2-1
CSGGTATEQFF
>TRBV5-1|TRBJ2-5
CASSSGGSGGQETQYF
>TRBV12-5|TRBJ2-2
CASGLRISGLPPGGLKSTGELFF